The T cell receptor beta chain described here comes from a study of T cell repertoires in cytomegalovirus infection. Overall study findings and caveats: Cumulative public TCR beta family frequency identified carriers of CMV plus the relevant HLA.

TCRdb analysed the reads with MiXCR anew, one entry per CDR3 protein. The sample contains about 150,000 distinct CDR3 sequences, 23% of which appear only once. As for this clonotype: As yet, its antigen is unknown.

The ends lost 2 bases at V and 5 bases at J; junction bases unmatched: 7. This CDR3 contains 15 residues. In germline, CDR1 is LGHDT, CDR2 YNNKEL (reference sequence). Specimen: PBMCs. J is TRBJ1-1 and V is TRBV3-1; the match to TRBD1 covers 8 bases. The sequence came from a human donor in good health (CMV status not recorded). Some clones in this sample may be carry-over from other donors' samples. CDR3 region: CASSQPGQGGTEAFF. DNA for the CDR3: TGTGCCAGCAGCCAACCAGGACAGGGAGGGACTGAAGCTTTCTTT.